This note documents a single T cell receptor beta chain sequence. The data were taken from a study of shared clonotypes between healthy human individuals. Some clones are missing from TCRdb's copy, which holds only in-frame ones; the method was immunoSEQ multiplex PCR. The sample lists some 1.4 million clones; approximately 97% were seen once. Germline V lookup: CDR1 LNHDA, CDR2 SQIVND (reference sequence). This CDR3 has 15 amino acids. Trimming took off 7 bases at V and 4 bases at J, with 19 bases between the two ends. The rearrangement joins TRBV19 to TRBJ1-2; D unresolved. The sequenced sample was naive CD4+ T cells sorted from blood. Subset in this sample: CD45RA+ positively selected. This clonotype was sampled from a man aged 30 to 39 in good health. CDR3: CASNKGLHRSYGYTF. Written as DNA, the CDR3 is TGTGCCAGTAATAAAGGGCTACATCGGTCCTATGGCTACACCTTC.